The 23 T cell receptor beta chains reported below all come from one sample, sequenced in a study of blood T cell repertoires in COVID-19. Profiled with immunoSEQ multiplex PCR; TCRdb holds only in-frame clones, not every one. Found here are under 300,000 clones, around 90% of them singletons; the top ten hold 0.85% to 1%. Sequenced input: peripheral blood. These receptors originate from a woman between 40 and 55 years old who had recovered from COVID-19.

The chain carries TRBV27 and TRBJ1-5; TRBD1 matches 8 bases. V lost 3 bases to trimming and J lost 5 bases; unmatched junction nucleotides: 3. There are 14 residues in the CDR3. CDR1 is MNHEY and CDR2 is SMNVEV in the germline V gene (reference sequence). CDR3 sequence (DNA): TGTGCCAGCAGTTTCGGACAGGGCGATCAGCCCCAGCATTTT. It is translated as CASSFGQGDQPQHF.

The V and J genes are TRBV4-2 and TRBJ2-1, with 13 bases matching TRBD2. V lost 1 base and J lost 9; bases outside the gene matches: 0. This CDR3 comprises 14 residues. Germline V gene data show CDR1 as LGHNA and CDR2 as YNFKEQ. DNA for the CDR3: TGTGCCAGCAGCCAAGGGACTAGCGGGAGTGAGCAGTTCTTC. Protein: CASSQGTSGSEQFF.

The V and J genes are TRBV2 and TRBJ1-5; 8 nucleotides agree with TRBD1. Looked up from germline, CDR1 is SNHLY and CDR2 is FYNNEI. V lost 6 bases to trimming and J lost 2 bases; unmatched junction nucleotides: 9. This CDR3 comprises 16 residues. The CDR3 loop reads CASRDREMLGNQPQHF. CDR3 nucleotide sequence: TGTGCCAGCAGGGACAGGGAAATGCTCGGCAATCAGCCCCAGCATTTT.

In its sample, this clone was seen a few times. CDR3 amino acids: CASRSDRNYGYTF. Written as DNA, the CDR3 is TGTGCCAGCAGGTCGGACAGGAACTATGGCTACACCTTC. The rearrangement uses TRBV6-5 and TRBJ1-2, with 7 positions matching TRBD1. Germline CDR1 and CDR2: MNHEY and SVGAGI. Trimming removed 6 bases from V and 2 bases from J; junction bases left unmatched: 3. CDR3 length equals 13 residues.

The CDR3 nucleotides are TGTGCCAGCAGCTCGATCGGACAGGGTCTTTCTGAAGCTTTCTTT. This sequence encodes CASSSIGQGLSEAFF. V is TRBV5-8 and J is TRBJ1-1, with 8 bases lining up with TRBD1. Looked up from germline, CDR1 is SGHTS and CDR2 is YDEGEE. The CDR3 consists of 15 residues. The V segment lost 3 bases and the J segment 6 bases; nucleotides outside the gene matches: 10.

The chain combines TRBV27 with TRBJ1-4; tentatively, D is TRBD1 (6 bases). CDR3 size: 15 residues. With 5 bases removed from V and 0 bases from J, the gap between germline ends came to 10 bases. Germline CDR1 is MNHEY and CDR2 is SMNVEV (reference sequence). The chain's CDR3 is CASSIQGATNEKLFF. Here the CDR3 DNA reads TGTGCCAGCAGTATACAGGGTGCAACTAATGAAAAACTGTTTTTT.

The V call is TRBV6-5, the J call TRBJ2-7, with D maybe TRBD1 (5 bases). The V gene's germline CDR1 is MNHEY and CDR2 SVGAGI. The V end lost 7 bases, the J end lost 0 bases, and 13 bases lay between the germline ends. The CDR3 contains 14 residues. The CDR3 coding sequence is TGTGCCAGCAAGGGGTCGGCAAGCTCCTACGAGCAGTACTTC. Its protein is CASKGSASSYEQYF.

CDR3 in amino acids: CASRLAGVGNEQFF. CDR3 DNA: TGTGCCAGTAGATTAGCGGGAGTCGGGAATGAGCAGTTCTTC. V and J are TRBV19 and TRBJ2-1; 9 bases fit TRBD2. Trimming took 6 bases from V and 7 from J; bases not matched to a gene: 7. Germline-derived CDR1 and CDR2 are LNHDA and SQIVND (reference sequence). This CDR3 has 14 residues.

The chain couples TRBV12-3 or TRBV12-4 to TRBJ2-7; D uncertain. V shed 2 bases and J shed 7 bases, with 9 bases lying between them. The CDR3 covers 12 residues. The CDR3 DNA is TGTGCCAGCAGTTTAACGGCGGCGGAGCAGTACTTC. It codes for CASSLTAAEQYF.

V and J are TRBV9 and TRBJ1-4, with a weak D call TRBD1 (5 bases). V gave up 0 bases and J gave up 6 bases, with 12 bases separating them. Germline V gives CDR1 SGDLS, CDR2 YYNGEE. The CDR3 totals 15 residues. The CDR3: CASSVEGGAYEKLFF. CDR3 DNA sequence: TGTGCCAGCAGCGTAGAGGGTGGGGCTTATGAAAAACTGTTTTTT. Variable domain in full (rest from reference TRBV9 and TRBJ1-4): DSGVTQTPKHLITATGQRVTLRCSPRSGDLSVYWYQQSLDQGLQFLIQYYNGEERAKGNILERFSAQQFPDLHSELNLSSLELGDSALYFCASSVEGGAYEKLFFGSGTQLSVL.

For the CDR3, the DNA is TGCGCCAGCAGCCAAGCCCAGACAAACACGGCCCAGTACTTC. It codes for CASSQAQTNTAQYF. This sequence joins TRBV4-1 and TRBJ2-5; no clear D gene. Deletions cut 1 base from V and 9 bases from J, with 15 bases between. From germline, CDR1 is MGHRA and CDR2 YSYEKL. This CDR3 spans 14 amino acids.

J is TRBJ2-5 and V is TRBV7-3, with TRBD1 identical over 10 bases. CDR1 and CDR2 from the germline V gene are SGHTA and FQGTGA. The CDR3 contains 15 residues. The V segment lost 3 bases and the J segment 5 bases; nucleotides outside the gene matches: 6. CDR3 DNA sequence: TGTGCCAGCAGCTTGGGACAGGGGAGGTTGGAGACCCAGTACTTC. It codes for CASSLGQGRLETQYF.

The DNA for the CDR3 is TGTGCCAGCAGCCCGACAGGGGGCAGAGATACGCAGTATTTT. This codes for CASSPTGGRDTQYF. V gene TRBV14 combines with J gene TRBJ2-3; 10 nucleotides agree with TRBD1. The V gene's germline CDR1 is SGHDN and CDR2 FVKESK. This CDR3 is built from 14 residues. Unmatched junction bases numbered 3, after V lost 4 bases and J lost 5 bases.

V gene TRBV7-9 combines with J gene TRBJ1-1; TRBD1 matches 8 bases. V was pared by 2 bases and J by 4 bases, with 3 bases of the junction left unmatched. Germline CDR1 reads SEHNR; CDR2 reads FQNEAQ (reference sequence). The CDR3 is 14 residues long. CDR3 sequence reads: CASSLMTGVTEAFF. For the CDR3, the DNA is TGTGCCAGCAGCTTAATGACAGGGGTCACTGAAGCTTTCTTT.

The gene calls are TRBV5-6 and TRBJ2-7; 13 nucleotides align to TRBD2. CDR3 size: 16 residues. After removal of 4 bases from V and 2 bases from J, the junction contained 6 bases not matched to a gene. Germline values: CDR1 SGHDT, CDR2 YYEEEE. In nucleotides, the CDR3 is TGTGCCAGCAGCCCCGCCGGGACTAGCGGGACCTACGAGCAGTACTTC. This translates into CASSPAGTSGTYEQYF.

The chain has TRBV28 and TRBJ1-6, with D perhaps matching TRBD1 (6 bases). There are 15 residues in the CDR3. Germline V lookup: CDR1 MDHEN, CDR2 SYDVKM. Trimming shortened V by 5 bases and J by 11 bases, and 19 bases separated the two germline ends. The CDR3 nucleotides read TGTGCCAGCAGTGCGCAAATCGACAGGACCCCACCCCTCCACTTT. This sequence encodes CASSAQIDRTPPLHF. Full variable domain (outside the CDR3, taken from reference TRBV28 and TRBJ1-6): DVKVTQSSRYLVKRTGEKVFLECVQDMDHENMFWYRQDPGLGLRLIYFSYDVKMKEKGDIPEGYSVSREKKERFSLILESASTNQTSMYLCASSAQIDRTPPLHFGNGTRLTVT.

The CDR3 region is CASSPGLAGHKETQYF. The CDR3 DNA reads TGTGCCAGCAGCCCTGGACTAGCCGGACACAAAGAGACCCAGTACTTC. The gene calls are TRBV9 and TRBJ2-5; 8 bases are a match to TRBD2. There are 16 residues in the CDR3. Trimming took 4 bases from V and 3 from J; bases not matched to a gene: 11. Germline V gene sequence: CDR1 SGDLS, CDR2 YYNGEE.

CDR3 DNA: TGCGCCAGCCGCGGGGGCGGGAACACTGAAGCTTTCTTT. It codes for CASRGGGNTEAFF. J is TRBJ1-1 and V is TRBV5-1, with D tentatively TRBD1 (6 bases). V was clipped by 7 bases and J by 1 base, with 11 bases between them. CDR1 and CDR2 from the germline V gene are SGHRS and YFSETQ. The CDR3 is 13 amino acids.

V is TRBV3-1 (or the pseudogene TRBV3-2) and J is TRBJ1-6; D gene unclear. With 0 bases removed from V and 6 bases from J, the gap between germline ends came to 15 bases. Germline CDR1 LGHDT, CDR2 YNNKEL (reference sequence). The CDR3 length is 17 residues. The CDR3: CASSQDLGIPSNSPLHF. As DNA, the CDR3 is TGTGCCAGCAGCCAAGATCTCGGGATTCCCTCTAATTCACCCCTCCACTTT.

The chain couples TRBV5-1 to TRBJ2-1, with D uncertain. V lost 4 bases and J 6 bases, leaving 17 bases between the germline ends. Looked up from germline, CDR1 is SGHRS and CDR2 is YFSETQ. The CDR3 is 15 amino acids. CDR3 protein: CASSPSILETNEQFF. CDR3 nucleotides: TGCGCCAGCAGCCCCTCGATTCTGGAGACCAATGAGCAGTTCTTC.

The chain couples TRBV24-1 to TRBJ2-3, with 7 bases identical to TRBD1. From germline, CDR1 is KGHDR and CDR2 SFDVKD. This CDR3 has 16 amino acids. Losses at the gene ends were 3 bases for V and 2 bases for J; bases not matched to a gene: 7. The CDR3 loop reads CATSDPRTGNTDTQYF. The CDR3 DNA reads TGTGCCACCAGTGATCCCCGGACAGGAAACACAGATACGCAGTATTTT.

There are a few counts of this clone. The chain joins TRBV18 to TRBJ1-1; weak D call: TRBD1 (5 bases). This CDR3 is built from 14 residues. Germline V CDR1 and CDR2: KGHSH, LQKENI. V lost 2 bases and J 4 bases, leaving 11 bases between the germline ends. The CDR3 coding sequence is TGTGCCAGCTCACCATATATGGGGGGCACTGAAGCTTTCTTT. Protein sequence: CASSPYMGGTEAFF.

The chain joins TRBV9 to TRBJ2-1; 13 nucleotides line up with TRBD2. Trimming cost V 0 bases and J 9 bases; bases outside gene matches: 6. Germline loops: CDR1 SGDLS, CDR2 YYNGEE. The CDR3 contains 16 residues. For the CDR3, the DNA is TGTGCCAGCAGCGTAGGGGGGACTAGCGGGAATGGTGAGCAGTTCTTC. Protein product: CASSVGGTSGNGEQFF.